This TCR beta chain originates from a study of cytomegalovirus exposure and HLA in healthy donors. Study-level information: A subsequent analysis reported that the roughly 120 validation repertoires were produced on the same platform that had also been used for the 600 to 700 first-cohort repertoires. Broader study findings: Researchers counted roughly 150 TCR beta chains as cytomegalovirus-associated.

In this sample, this clone turned up once. What it recognizes is unknown. The table came from immunoSEQ multiplex PCR; TCRdb's copy has only in-frame clones and leaves some out. The sample shows 170,000 or so clones, about 85% of them seen only once. The donors were members of the validation cohort comprising 100 to 150 subjects, separate from the roughly 700-subject first cohort. Sequencing was performed on PBMCs. This sequence originates from a man aged 18 to 30 in good health and CMV-seropositive.

CDR3 coding DNA: TGTGCCAGCAGTGAATATCGGGGGGCGGGCACCGGGGAGCTGTTTTTT. Protein: CASSEYRGAGTGELFF. The V call is TRBV6-1, the J call TRBJ2-2; TRBD2 might be the D (7 bases). CDR1 MNHNS and CDR2 SASEGT come from the germline V gene. The CDR3 runs to 16 residues. The germline V and J ends were trimmed by 2 bases and 4 bases, with 14 bases remaining between them.